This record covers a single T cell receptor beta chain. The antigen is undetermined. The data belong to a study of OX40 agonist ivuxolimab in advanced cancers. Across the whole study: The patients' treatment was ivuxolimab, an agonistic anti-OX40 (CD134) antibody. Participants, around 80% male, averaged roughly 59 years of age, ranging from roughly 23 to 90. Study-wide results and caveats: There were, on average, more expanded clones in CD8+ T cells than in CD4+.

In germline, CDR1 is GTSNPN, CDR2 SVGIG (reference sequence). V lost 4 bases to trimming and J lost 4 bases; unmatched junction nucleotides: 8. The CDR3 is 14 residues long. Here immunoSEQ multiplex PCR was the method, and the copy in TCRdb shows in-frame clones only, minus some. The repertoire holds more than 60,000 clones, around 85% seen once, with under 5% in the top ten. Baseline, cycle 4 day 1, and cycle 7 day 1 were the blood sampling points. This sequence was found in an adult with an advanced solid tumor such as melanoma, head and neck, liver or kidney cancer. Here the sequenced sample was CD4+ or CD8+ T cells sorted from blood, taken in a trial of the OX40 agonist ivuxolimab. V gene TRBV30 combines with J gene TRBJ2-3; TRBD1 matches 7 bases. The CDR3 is CAWNQGTVADTQYF. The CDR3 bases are TGTGCCTGGAACCAGGGGACAGTGGCAGATACGCAGTATTTT. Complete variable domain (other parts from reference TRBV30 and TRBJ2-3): SQTIHQWPATLVQPVGSPLSLECTVEGTSNPNLYWYRQAAGRGLQLLFYSVGIGQISSEVPQNLSASRPQDRQFILSSKKLLLSDSGFYLCAWNQGTVADTQYFGPGTRLTVL.